These 26 T cell receptor beta chains came from one sample sequenced in a study of cytomegalovirus exposure and HLA in healthy donors. The PCR used 60 Vbeta and 13 Jbeta primers. The repertoire was sequenced with immunoSEQ multiplex PCR; TCRdb's copy has only in-frame clones and lacks some. The top ten clones hold around 4.7% of a sample with 130,000 or so clones, under 80% of them seen once. The source material was PBMCs. The receptors were gathered from a young man in good health and CMV-seropositive.

The chain is built from TRBV9 and TRBJ2-1; 12 bases map to TRBD2. Germline CDR1 and CDR2: SGDLS and YYNGEE. This CDR3 has 15 residues. The ends lost 4 bases at V and 8 bases at J; junction bases unmatched: 7. The CDR3 region has the DNA TGTGCCAGCAGCCCTAGCGGGGGGGCCCTCGATGAGCAGTTCTTC. Protein: CASSPSGGALDEQFF. Full variable domain (outside the CDR3, taken from reference TRBV9 and TRBJ2-1): DSGVTQTPKHLITATGQRVTLRCSPRSGDLSVYWYQQSLDQGLQFLIQYYNGEERAKGNILERFSAQQFPDLHSELNLSSLELGDSALYFCASSPSGGALDEQFFGPGTRLTVL.

The chain recombines TRBV5-1 with TRBJ2-2; 8 bases fit TRBD1. Germline CDR1 is SGHRS and CDR2 is YFSETQ. This CDR3 spans 13 amino acids. The J segment lost 7 bases and the V segment lost 5 bases, leaving 4 bases of the junction unmatched. This chain's CDR3 is CASRTGDDGELFF. As DNA, the CDR3 is TGCGCCAGCAGGACAGGGGATGACGGGGAGCTGTTTTTT.

This chain uses TRBV18 with TRBJ1-5; D may be TRBD1 (6 bases). This CDR3 has 14 residues. Germline-derived CDR1 and CDR2 are KGHSH and LQKENI. Trimming cost V 6 bases and J 5 bases, with 14 bases left between them. CDR3 nucleotides: TGTGCCAGCTCCCCCAAAGGGGGAGATCAGCCCCAGCATTTT. Translated: CASSPKGGDQPQHF.

The chain combines TRBV7-9 with TRBJ2-7; D possibly corresponds to TRBD1 (6 bases). Germline V gives CDR1 SEHNR, CDR2 FQNEAQ (reference sequence). Deletions cut 1 base from V and 4 bases from J, with 23 bases between. This CDR3 has 18 amino acids. CDR3 loop: CASSLGLRHTQRGYEQYF. The DNA for the CDR3 is TGTGCCAGCAGCTTAGGATTGAGGCATACACAGAGGGGGTACGAGCAGTACTTC. Using reference TRBV7-9 and TRBJ2-7 for the parts outside the CDR3, the full variable domain is DTGVSQNPRHKITKRGQNVTFRCDPISEHNRLYWYRQTLGQGPEFLTYFQNEAQLEKSRLLSDRFSAERPKGSFSTLEIQRTEQGDSAMYLCASSLGLRHTQRGYEQYFGPGTRLTVT.

V gene TRBV19 combines with J gene TRBJ1-1; tentative D call: TRBD1 (5 bases). The CDR3 totals 16 residues. CDR1 and CDR2 from the germline V gene are LNHDA and SQIVND (reference sequence). Trimming removed 6 bases at V and 1 base at J, with 18 bases between. Here the CDR3 DNA reads TGTGCCAGTAGCACGACTCAGGGTAAGGGGAACACTGAAGCTTTCTTT. It is translated as CASSTTQGKGNTEAFF.

The V gene is TRBV18, the J gene TRBJ2-7, with 10 bases lining up with TRBD1. Per the germline V gene, CDR1 is KGHSH and CDR2 is LQKENI. The CDR3 length is 13 residues. V shed 5 bases and J 6 bases; nucleotides not matched to a gene: 4. CDR3 in DNA: TGTGCCAGCTCATCGGGACAGGGGAGCGAGCAGTACTTC. Encoded protein: CASSSGQGSEQYF.

The chain links TRBV2 to TRBJ1-1, with D unclear. CDR3 length: 13 amino acids. Germline CDR1 and CDR2: SNHLY and FYNNEI. V was cut by 7 bases and J by 1 base, with 10 bases left in between. In DNA, the CDR3 is TGTGCCAGCACTAGAGGCGCGAACACTGAAGCTTTCTTT. Translated: CASTRGANTEAFF.

Concerning this clone: Other nucleotide sequences in the sample specify the same CDR3. V and J are TRBV19 and TRBJ2-7, with D perhaps TRBD2 (5 bases). Trimming removed 2 bases at V and 4 bases at J, with 6 bases between. Germline V lookup: CDR1 LNHDA, CDR2 SQIVND (reference sequence). The CDR3 spans 12 residues. The CDR3 sequence is CASSIPGYEQYF. The CDR3 bases are TGTGCCAGTAGTATACCGGGGTACGAGCAGTACTTC.

V usage is TRBV2 and J usage is TRBJ2-5; TRBD2 agrees at 13 bases. CDR1 is SNHLY and CDR2 is FYNNEI in the germline V gene. This CDR3 comprises 16 residues. The V gene end was trimmed by 6 bases and the J gene end by 2 bases; junction bases not matched to a gene: 6. For the CDR3, the DNA is TGTGCCAGCAGAACTAGCGGGAGGGCCCGGCAAGAGACCCAGTACTTC. Protein sequence: CASRTSGRARQETQYF.

The chain employs TRBV5-1 and TRBJ1-5, with 10 bases aligning to TRBD1. The CDR3 has 16 amino acids. V was pared by 4 bases and J by 3 bases, with 7 bases of the junction left unmatched. Per germline, CDR1 SGHRS and CDR2 YFSETQ. The CDR3 spells CASSPAGTGDNQPQHF. CDR3 coding DNA: TGCGCCAGCAGCCCGGCCGGGACAGGGGACAATCAGCCCCAGCATTTT.

The chain recombines TRBV11-2 with TRBJ1-2; TRBD1 matches 8 bases. V lost 5 bases, J lost 4 bases, and 9 bases stayed unmatched. CDR1 SGHAT and CDR2 FQNNGV come from the germline V gene. The CDR3 has 15 residues. The DNA of the CDR3 is TGTGCCAGCAGCCCGGGACAGGATTTTGCCTATGGCTACACCTTC. This encodes CASSPGQDFAYGYTF.

The V gene is TRBV11-2, the J gene TRBJ1-6; possibly TRBD1 for D (5 bases). The germline gives CDR1 SGHAT, CDR2 FQNNGV. V lost 7 bases and J lost 4, with 14 bases in between. This CDR3 region has 15 residues. CDR3 region: CASTTGGLYNSPLHF. CDR3 in DNA: TGTGCCAGCACCACCGGGGGACTATATAATTCACCCCTCCACTTT.

The chain has TRBV2 and TRBJ1-2, with 7 bases that match TRBD1. Trimming removed 8 bases from V and 7 bases from J; junction bases left unmatched: 16. Looked up from germline, CDR1 is SNHLY and CDR2 is FYNNEI. The CDR3 is 15 amino acids. This CDR3 is CASLLPGQRGLGYTF. In DNA form, the CDR3 reads TGTGCCAGCCTTCTACCGGGACAGAGGGGCCTTGGCTACACCTTC.

This clone was detected only a few times. The chain employs TRBV28 and TRBJ1-6, with 11 bases fitting TRBD1. The V segment lost 5 bases and the J segment 10 bases; nucleotides outside the gene matches: 10. CDR1 is MDHEN and CDR2 is SYDVKM in the germline V gene. CDR3 length: 16 amino acids. DNA for the CDR3: TGTGCCAGCAGTCCACGGACAGGGGGCGTCCCCTCACCCCTCCACTTT. This sequence encodes CASSPRTGGVPSPLHF.

This chain links TRBV2 with TRBJ2-1; TRBD2 agrees at 9 bases. The V segment lost 6 bases and the J segment 0 bases; nucleotides outside the gene matches: 6. The germline CDR1 and CDR2 sequences are SNHLY and FYNNEI. The CDR3 runs 16 residues. Written as DNA, the CDR3 is TGTGCCAGCAGGGAACTAGCGGGTGACTCCTACAATGAGCAGTTCTTC. Amino acids: CASRELAGDSYNEQFF.

This clone was counted only a few times. The rearrangement links TRBV4-3 to TRBJ2-5; 14 nucleotides line up with TRBD2. From germline, CDR1 is LGHNA and CDR2 YSLEER. This CDR3 is 16 amino acids long. V gave up 4 bases and J gave up 3 bases; unmatched junction bases: 4. CDR3 in amino acids: CASSPLGLAGEETQYF. DNA of the CDR3: TGCGCCAGCAGCCCCCTGGGACTAGCGGGAGAAGAGACCCAGTACTTC.

The genes are TRBV5-1 and TRBJ1-2, with 7 bases identical to TRBD1. V lost 3 bases to trimming and J lost 2 bases; unmatched junction nucleotides: 7. Germline V gene data show CDR1 as SGHRS and CDR2 as YFSETQ. CDR3 size: 15 residues. CDR3 in DNA: TGCGCCAGCAGCTACACACCGACAGGGAACTATGGCTACACCTTC. Translation: CASSYTPTGNYGYTF.

The rearrangement uses TRBV27 and TRBJ2-7; a possible D gene is TRBD1 (7 bases). CDR3 length: 15 amino acids. Germline V gene sequence: CDR1 MNHEY, CDR2 SMNVEV (reference sequence). Trimming removed 2 bases at V and 4 bases at J, with 15 bases between. The CDR3 region is CASSLRGAGGYEQYF. In nucleotides, the CDR3 is TGTGCCAGCAGTTTAAGGGGAGCAGGGGGGTACGAGCAGTACTTC.

This clone appeared a single time. The chain links TRBV7-9 to TRBJ2-7; D uncertain. Trimming shortened V by 3 bases and J by 0 bases, and 6 bases separated the two germline ends. Germline values: CDR1 SEHNR, CDR2 FQNEAQ (reference sequence). The CDR3 is 13 amino acids. The CDR3: CASSLPSSYEQYF. CDR3 nucleotides: TGTGCCAGCAGCTTGCCTAGCTCCTACGAGCAGTACTTC.

The rearrangement uses TRBV4-3 and TRBJ2-5; the D gene is possibly TRBD2 (5 bases). Germline loops: CDR1 LGHNA, CDR2 YSLEER. V lost 4 bases, J lost 5 bases, and 11 bases lay in between. The CDR3 covers 13 residues. CDR3 coding DNA: TGCGCCAGCAGCCGGGAACGCGGGGAGACCCAGTACTTC. This codes for CASSRERGETQYF.

V is TRBV6-1 and J is TRBJ1-6, with 7 bases identical to TRBD1. V trimming: 6 bases; J trimming: 0 bases; junction bases outside the gene matches: 8. Germline V gene lookup returns CDR1 MNHNS and CDR2 SASEGT. This CDR3 is built from 17 residues. This CDR3 is CASRELRGSSYNSPLHF. The CDR3 nucleotides read TGTGCCAGCAGGGAACTCAGGGGGAGCTCCTATAATTCACCCCTCCACTTT.

The chain joins TRBV14 to TRBJ1-1; 12 nucleotides line up with TRBD1. From germline, CDR1 is SGHDN and CDR2 FVKESK. With 4 bases clipped from V and 0 bases from J, the junction kept 6 bases outside the gene matches. This CDR3 is 17 amino acids long. The DNA of the CDR3 is TGTGCCAGCAGCCCTAGGGACAGGGGGCGCGTGAACACTGAAGCTTTCTTT. It specifies CASSPRDRGRVNTEAFF.

The rearrangement joins TRBV5-6 to TRBJ1-1; 7 bases fit TRBD1. Germline loops: CDR1 SGHDT, CDR2 YYEEEE. The CDR3 totals 15 residues. Unmatched junction bases numbered 6, after V lost 0 bases and J lost 4 bases. The CDR3 loop reads CASSLGSGGGTEAFF. The CDR3 DNA follows: TGTGCCAGCAGCTTGGGTTCAGGGGGTGGCACTGAAGCTTTCTTT. The whole variable domain, filled in from reference TRBV5-6 and TRBJ1-1, reads DAGVTQSPTHLIKTRGQQVTLRCSPKSGHDTVSWYQQALGQGPQFIFQYYEEEERQRGNFPDRFSGHQFPNYSSELNVNALLLGDSALYLCASSLGSGGGTEAFFGQGTRLTVV.

The CDR3 sequence: CASSESGATYEQYF. The CDR3 DNA reads as TGCGCCAGCAGTGAGTCCGGAGCCACCTACGAGCAGTACTTC. The chain has TRBV10-1 and TRBJ2-7, with D uncertain. Germline V gene sequence: CDR1 WNHNN, CDR2 SYGVQD (reference sequence). The length of the CDR3 is 14 residues. V lost 0 bases to trimming and J lost 2 bases, with 8 bases between them.

This chain uses TRBV2 with TRBJ1-1; D might be TRBD1 (6 bases). Germline assignment: CDR1 SNHLY and CDR2 FYNNEI. The V end lost 6 bases, the J end lost 1 base, and 9 bases lay between the germline ends. The CDR3 totals 13 residues. CDR3 loop: CASRRQANTEAFF. For the CDR3, the DNA is TGTGCCAGCAGAAGACAGGCGAACACTGAAGCTTTCTTT.

The chain combines TRBV2 with TRBJ2-7; D possibly corresponds to TRBD2 (6 bases). The CDR3 is made up of 12 amino acids. Trimming left V 11 bases short and J 0 bases short, with 11 bases between. Germline loops: CDR1 SNHLY, CDR2 FYNNEI. DNA for the CDR3: TGTGCCGGGGAGGCCAGCTCCTACGAGCAGTACTTC. It translates to CAGEASSYEQYF.